This entry is about one T cell receptor beta chain. Its antigen is still unknown. No much larger clone exists at a distance of one base, and base qualities are not known. In total, fewer than 750 healthy bone marrow donors made up the cohort. Cohort members were all nominally healthy when sampled, although unrecorded immune exposures were likely present. The donor was CMV seropositive and belonged to the group of more than 250 seropositive cohort members. A peripheral blood sample was provided by each donor, and peripheral blood mononuclear cells were used for TCR beta sequencing. Genomic DNA was extracted from the blood cell samples with the Qiagen DNeasy Blood Extraction Kit. Libraries were built with the immunoSEQ multiplex PCR assay. For the multiplex PCR, a mixture combining 60 forward primers for TCR Vbeta segments and 13 reverse primers for TCR Jbeta segments was used. Amplification of the CDR3 region of rearranged TCR beta genes was performed with a multiplex PCR assay on genomic DNA. On the Illumina HiSeq System, the amplified TCR beta libraries were sequenced as 87-base-pair reads. Concerning the study's data processing: A later analysis tallied about 77 million unique TCR beta chains across the 666 repertoires, and some 10 million of those chains were shared by two or more donors. To remove PCR and sequencing errors, raw reads were error-corrected and collapsed into unique sequences using a nearest-neighbor algorithm that merged closely related sequences. CDR3 sequences were aligned to IMGT reference sequences to assign V, D and J gene segments. For a sequence to be retained, a match of at least six nucleotides to both a V gene segment and a J gene segment was required. A rearrangement counted as productive if the CDR3 had no stop codons and remained in frame with V and J, and every other rearrangement counted as non-productive. Following IMGT convention, CDR3 was defined as the stretch from the second conserved V-encoded cysteine to the conserved J-encoded phenylalanine. The earlier analysis of 587 of the donors excluded sequences that lacked an unambiguous match to a single V gene segment. An earlier analysis of almost 600 of the donors classified V segments as functional when productive rearrangements were above 56.7% and as segregating when the standard deviation between donors was above 5%. A statistical classification framework was built to diagnose cytomegalovirus status from the catalog of TCR beta chain sequences. A later analysis assigned V and J genes by comparing TCR nucleotide sequences with IMGT/GENE-DB human TR gene sequences. In a later analysis, CDR3 sequences and most-parsimonious VDJ recombination scenarios were assigned using the TCRdist pipeline. A later analysis defined each TCR beta chain by its CDR3 amino acid sequence plus V-gene family, and excluded reads lacking a unique V-gene family. As a way to deal with suspected cross-contamination and a sequencing artifact, a later analysis dropped more than 500 nucleotide sequences that were highly shared and had low generation probability. In a later analysis, a clonal expansion index for each public chain was calculated from normalized within-repertoire ranks of inferred template counts. Generation probabilities in a later analysis came from a VDJ recombination model fitted to out-of-frame rearrangements, and those results were checked against IGoR. A later analysis scored TCR-TCR, TCR-HLA and TCR-CMV co-occurrence with hypergeometric tests, applying a repertoire-size bias correction to TCR pairs. To estimate false discovery rates, a later analysis permuted the HLA or CMV assignments 20 times. A later analysis grouped co-occurring TCRs with DBSCAN, adding TCRdist sequence similarity when clustering within HLA-allele-positive subsets. Repertoires with fewer than 30,000 or more than 120,000 public chains were left out of co-occurrence clustering, as were five repertoires with anomalous nucleotide sharing. The clones in this table, taken by TCRdb from immuneACCESS, are in-frame only. Not every clone is retained; where verified, under half of the shortfall comes from an unresolved V gene, and the cause of the rest is unknown. The D gene and trimming were derived from the DNA, and the V and J assignments and clone size from that table. The sample includes about 50,000 clones, with around 82% observed a single time. The ten largest clones take up about 2.5% of the sample.

The data were taken from a study of cytomegalovirus exposure and HLA in healthy donors (dated by TCRdb to 2016 to 2017). For the wider study: An earlier analysis of roughly 610 of the donors reported 250 to 350 Gb of sequence data and 95 million to 120 million unique TCR beta sequences obtained from 180 million or so T cells. Donor age, sex, ethnicity and CMV serostatus were compiled together with the repertoire data. Besides the first cohort of approximately 670 subjects, a separate validation cohort made up of over a hundred different subjects was used. Approximately 310 gigabases of sequencing data and approximately 85 million unique TCR sequences were included in an early release covering over 600 HLA-typed donors. Four or five DR-DQ haplotypes were handled as single units for association and clustering because linkage in the cohort was strong. An earlier analysis of 587 of the donors used high-throughput TCR beta sequencing to judge whether each TCR beta V gene segment behaved as functional or pseudogenic. To predict cytomegalovirus infection status, the study combined high-throughput TCR immunosequencing, statistical association of individual TCRs with disease status, and machine learning. A later genetic analysis took genome-wide SNP genotypes for 398 of the 666 donors and used that subset as a discovery cohort. HLA typing covered class I and class II loci at four-digit resolution. Across approximately 420 genotyped donors of the cohort, an average of approximately 240,000 unique TCR beta nucleotide sequences per donor were sequenced, and roughly 20% of those sequences were non-productive. Using immunosequencing, the study profiled T cell repertoires from around 670 subjects and related those repertoires to cytomegalovirus serostatus. A later analysis re-examined previously published TCR beta repertoires from 600 to 700 donors and added high-resolution HLA genotyping to investigate patterns of TCR occurrence. The later analysis used no new phenotypic data to find candidate immune exposures, relying instead on TCR beta sequences and their occurrence across donors. The study aimed to test whether cataloging public T cell receptors could reveal signatures of past pathogen exposure. Every discovery cohort repertoire had been produced on one sequencing platform. The number of typed donors differed by locus: about 620-640 for A, B, C, DRB1 and DQB1; 500 to 550 for DQA1; around 610 for DPA1; and approximately 450 for DPB1. Of the 300 to 500 genotyped donors, approximately 80% were placed in the genetic ancestry cluster associated with self-reported Caucasian donors. What the work shows at the level of the full study, not this receptor alone: The cohort was sequenced for TCR beta chains only, and without alpha or paired-chain data the features that could be detected were limited. The 87-base-pair reads could not distinguish some IMGT-functional V segments, including TRBV6-2 and TRBV6-3, so those segments were excluded. While some public TCRs were present in many individuals, most TCR sequences turned up only very rarely across donors. Most CMV-associated TCR beta chains appeared to be HLA-restricted in a later analysis, and the HLA associations seemed to be driven largely by CMV exposure. Specific HLA alleles were associated with over 15,000 TCR beta sequences at a false discovery rate of 0.05 in a later analysis. Compared with the approximately 710-donor mean, donors in an Asian-associated ancestry cluster had fewer N-insertions in productive TCRs, according to a later genetic analysis. In a later analysis, several top co-occurrence clusters were reported to appear linked to parvovirus B19, influenza, CMV and Epstein-Barr virus. A further reported finding was that TCR beta sequences accurately predicted the HLA-A and HLA-B alleles for most subjects in the first cohort. The authors suggested that the approach could potentially be generalized to other disease states and immunological phenotypes. In an earlier analysis of approximately 590 of the donors, most TCR beta V segments appeared in productive rearrangements about 87% or about 30% of the time, broadly matching IMGT annotations. Because HLA typing was missing for some donors at each locus, association tests included only the typed subset. A later analysis found that HLA-associated TCR beta chains were more clonally expanded and had lower generation probabilities than equally common non-associated chains. In vitro tests confirmed that a few of the cytomegalovirus-associated TCR beta chains recognize cytomegalovirus antigens. In the study, around 150 TCR beta chains were listed as associated with cytomegalovirus. Correlated functional status among segregating V segments might be attributable to linkage disequilibrium, but an unknown experimental factor could not be ruled out. Because counts were too low, roughly 16 rarely observed V segments, including chromosome 9 orphons, were excluded from the earlier analysis of several hundred of the donors. According to a later analysis, TCR association rates differed among HLA loci, with DRB1 alleles showing the most associated TCRs and HLA-C alleles showing the fewest. When HLA alleles, especially DR and DQ, strongly co-occurred, TCR associations were difficult to assign to individual alleles. The presence/absence analyses assumed that sequencing depth was roughly uniform across donors, and that assumption may not be true. Cytomegalovirus status was reported to be diagnosed by the classifier with high specificity and sensitivity in both the original and validation cohorts. The sequencing pipeline was judged likely to have produced a cluster of highly shared sequence variants as a technical artifact. CMV serostatus was the only immune exposure information available for the cohort. A later genetic analysis associated a missense DCLRE1C variant with V-gene and J-gene trimming of TCR beta chains, and an independent cohort replicated the association.

The germline V gene gives CDR1 as MNHEY and CDR2 as SVGAGI. Its CDR3 holds 14 amino acids, cysteine through phenylalanine. Of all the DNA, just the CDR3 is kept, 42 bases in frame from base 1. V and J lose 5 bases and 0 bases, and a span of 7 bases separates them. This sequence originates from a boy between 10 and 17 years old in good health and CMV-seropositive. Material for sequencing was PBMCs. The sequence is built from TRBV6-5 and TRBJ1-4; confidence is insufficient to name the D gene. Read as DNA, the sequence is TGTGCCAGCAGTAAACAGTCAACTAATGAAAAACTGTTTTTT. It specifies CASSKQSTNEKLFF.